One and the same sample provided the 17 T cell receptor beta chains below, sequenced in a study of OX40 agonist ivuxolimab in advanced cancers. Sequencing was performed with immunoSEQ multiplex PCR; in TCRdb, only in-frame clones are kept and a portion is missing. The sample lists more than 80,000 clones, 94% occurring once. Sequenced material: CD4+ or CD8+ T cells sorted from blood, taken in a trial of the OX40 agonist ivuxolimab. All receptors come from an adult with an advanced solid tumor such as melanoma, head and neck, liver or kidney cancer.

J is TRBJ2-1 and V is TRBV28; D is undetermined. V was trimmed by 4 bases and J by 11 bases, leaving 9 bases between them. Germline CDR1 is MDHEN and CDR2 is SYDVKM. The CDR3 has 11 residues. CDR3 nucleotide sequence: TGTGCCAGCAGTTCGGCGCTCCAGCAGTTCTTC. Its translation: CASSSALQQFF.

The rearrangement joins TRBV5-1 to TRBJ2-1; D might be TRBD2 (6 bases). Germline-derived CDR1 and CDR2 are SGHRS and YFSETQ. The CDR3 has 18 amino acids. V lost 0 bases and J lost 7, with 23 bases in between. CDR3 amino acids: CASSLAGEITGVRNEQFF. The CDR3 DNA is TGCGCCAGCAGCTTGGCCGGGGAGATAACGGGAGTGAGGAATGAGCAGTTCTTC.

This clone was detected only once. CDR3 protein: CASSDSGDTQYF. CDR3 DNA sequence: TGTGCCAGCAGCGATAGCGGCGATACGCAGTATTTT. The rearrangement uses TRBV27 and TRBJ2-3; D might be TRBD2 (6 bases). Trimming removed 6 bases at V and 6 bases at J, with 10 bases between. The CDR3 sequence is 12 residues long. The germline CDR1 and CDR2 sequences are MNHEY and SMNVEV (reference sequence).

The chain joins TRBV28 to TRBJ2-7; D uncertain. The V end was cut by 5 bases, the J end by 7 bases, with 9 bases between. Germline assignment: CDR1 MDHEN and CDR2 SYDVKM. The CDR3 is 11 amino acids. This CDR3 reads CASSTLLEQYF. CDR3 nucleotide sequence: TGTGCCAGCAGTACCCTTTTAGAGCAGTACTTC.

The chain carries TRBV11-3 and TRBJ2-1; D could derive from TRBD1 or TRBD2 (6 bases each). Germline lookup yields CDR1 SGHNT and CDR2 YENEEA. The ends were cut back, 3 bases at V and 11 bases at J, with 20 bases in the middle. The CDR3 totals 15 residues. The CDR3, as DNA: TGTGCCAGCAGCTTTCACCACCAACAGGGAGGAAAGCAGTTCTTC. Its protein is CASSFHHQQGGKQFF.

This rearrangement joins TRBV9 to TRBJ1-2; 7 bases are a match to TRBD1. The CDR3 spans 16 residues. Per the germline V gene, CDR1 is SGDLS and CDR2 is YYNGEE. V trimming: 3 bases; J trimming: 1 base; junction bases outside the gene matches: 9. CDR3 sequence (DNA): TGTGCCAGCAGCGACGCGACAGGGTTGGGTAACTATGGCTACACCTTC. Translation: CASSDATGLGNYGYTF. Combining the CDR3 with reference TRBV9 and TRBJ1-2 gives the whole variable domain DSGVTQTPKHLITATGQRVTLRCSPRSGDLSVYWYQQSLDQGLQFLIQYYNGEERAKGNILERFSAQQFPDLHSELNLSSLELGDSALYFCASSDATGLGNYGYTFGSGTRLTVV.

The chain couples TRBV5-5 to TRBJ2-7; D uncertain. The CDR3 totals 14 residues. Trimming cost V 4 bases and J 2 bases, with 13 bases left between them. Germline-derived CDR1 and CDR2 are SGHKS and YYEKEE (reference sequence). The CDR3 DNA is TGTGCCAGCAGCCCAACGTCGTTCCCCTACGAGCAGTACTTC. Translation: CASSPTSFPYEQYF.

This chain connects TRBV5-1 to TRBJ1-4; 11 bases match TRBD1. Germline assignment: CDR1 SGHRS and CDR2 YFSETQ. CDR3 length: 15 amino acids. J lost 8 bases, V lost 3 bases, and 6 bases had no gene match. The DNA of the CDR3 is TGCGCCAGCAGCTCGGGACAGGGGGGTGAAGAAAAACTGTTTTTT. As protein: CASSSGQGGEEKLFF.

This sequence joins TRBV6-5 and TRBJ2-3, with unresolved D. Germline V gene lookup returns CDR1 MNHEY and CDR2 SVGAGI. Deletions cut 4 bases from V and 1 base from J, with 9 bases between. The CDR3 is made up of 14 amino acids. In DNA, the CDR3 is TGTGCCAGCAGTTTTCAGGCGGGCACAGATACGCAGTATTTT. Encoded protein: CASSFQAGTDTQYF.

This CDR3 reads CATSPGGVLAKNIQYF. CDR3 nucleotide sequence: TGTGCCACCAGCCCCGGTGGGGTACTAGCCAAAAACATTCAGTACTTC. J is TRBJ2-4 and V is TRBV15; D call uncertain. This CDR3 spans 16 amino acids. Germline loops: CDR1 LNHNV, CDR2 YYDKDF (reference sequence). Trimming pared 5 bases from V and 0 bases from J, leaving 14 bases between.

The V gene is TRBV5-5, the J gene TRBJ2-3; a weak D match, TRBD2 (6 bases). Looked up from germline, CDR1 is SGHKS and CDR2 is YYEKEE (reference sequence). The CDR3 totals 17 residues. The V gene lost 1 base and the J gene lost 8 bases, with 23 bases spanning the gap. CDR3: CASSLRPGDADIGTQYF. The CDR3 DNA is TGTGCCAGCAGCTTGCGTCCGGGGGACGCAGATATTGGTACGCAGTATTTT.

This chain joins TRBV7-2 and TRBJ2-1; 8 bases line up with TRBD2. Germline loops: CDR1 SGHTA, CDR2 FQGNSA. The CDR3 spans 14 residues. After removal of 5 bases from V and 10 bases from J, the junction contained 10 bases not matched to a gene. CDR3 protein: CASSLSLSGGEQFF. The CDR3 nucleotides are TGTGCCAGCAGCCTTTCTTTGAGCGGGGGCGAGCAGTTCTTC.

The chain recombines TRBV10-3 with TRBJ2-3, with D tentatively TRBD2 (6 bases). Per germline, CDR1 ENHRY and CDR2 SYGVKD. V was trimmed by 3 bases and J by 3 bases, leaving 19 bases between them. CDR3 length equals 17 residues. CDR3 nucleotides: TGTGCCATCAGTGACGATGGGAGCGGGCGAATAACAGATACGCAGTATTTT. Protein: CAISDDGSGRITDTQYF.

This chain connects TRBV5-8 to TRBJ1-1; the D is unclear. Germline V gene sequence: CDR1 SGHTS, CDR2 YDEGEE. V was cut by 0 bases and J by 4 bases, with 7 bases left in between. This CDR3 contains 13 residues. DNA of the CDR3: TGTGCCAGCAGCTTGGGCCGACTCACTGAAGCTTTCTTT. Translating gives CASSLGRLTEAFF.

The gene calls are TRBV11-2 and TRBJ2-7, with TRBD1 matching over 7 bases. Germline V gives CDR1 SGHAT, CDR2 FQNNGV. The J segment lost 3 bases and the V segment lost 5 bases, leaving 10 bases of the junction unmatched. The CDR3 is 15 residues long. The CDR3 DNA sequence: TGTGCCAGCAGCGGCTCCGGGACAGAGTTCTACGAGCAGTACTTC. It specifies CASSGSGTEFYEQYF.

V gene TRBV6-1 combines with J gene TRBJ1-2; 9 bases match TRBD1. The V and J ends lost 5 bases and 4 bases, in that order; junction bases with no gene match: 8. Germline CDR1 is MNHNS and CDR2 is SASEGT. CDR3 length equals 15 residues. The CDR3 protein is CASSLLSTGGYGYTF. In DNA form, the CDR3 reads TGTGCCAGCAGTTTACTATCGACAGGGGGCTATGGCTACACCTTC.

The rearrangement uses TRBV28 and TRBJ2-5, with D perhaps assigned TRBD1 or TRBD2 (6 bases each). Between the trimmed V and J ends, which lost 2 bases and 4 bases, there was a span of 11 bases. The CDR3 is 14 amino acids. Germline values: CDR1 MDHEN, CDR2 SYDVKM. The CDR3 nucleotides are TGTGCCAGCAGTTTAAGGGGGGCCGGAGAGACCCAGTACTTC. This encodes CASSLRGAGETQYF. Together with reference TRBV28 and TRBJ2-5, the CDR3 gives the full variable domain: DVKVTQSSRYLVKRTGEKVFLECVQDMDHENMFWYRQDPGLGLRLIYFSYDVKMKEKGDIPEGYSVSREKKERFSLILESASTNQTSMYLCASSLRGAGETQYFGPGTRLLVL.